These 19 T cell receptor beta chains originate from one sample sequenced in a study of immune cell composition in non-small cell lung cancer (dated by TCRdb to about 2017). The library was produced with the immunoSEQ multiplex PCR assay. TCRdb stores this immuneACCESS table with in-frame sequences only. Part of the clones is absent; in the studies checked, under half of the shortfall reflects unresolved V genes, and no reason is known for the rest. The sample table contains more than 11,000 clones; only one count was recorded for approximately 81% of them. The ten largest make up approximately 10% of the sample. Material for sequencing was lung tumor tissue. All receptors derive from a human donor with non-small cell lung cancer.

V usage is TRBV5-1 and J usage is TRBJ2-3, with a tentative D call TRBD2 (6 bases). The V end lost 0 bases, the J end lost 3 bases, and 8 bases lay between the germline ends. Germline-derived CDR1 and CDR2 are SGHRS and YFSETQ. CDR3 size: 14 residues. CDR3: CASSLERETDTQYF. The CDR3 region has the DNA TGCGCCAGCAGCTTGGAACGGGAGACAGATACGCAGTATTTT.

The chain combines TRBV18 with TRBJ2-7; TRBD1 matches 9 bases. There are 17 residues in the CDR3. Germline assignment: CDR1 KGHSH and CDR2 LQKENI. With 4 bases clipped from V and 4 bases from J, the junction kept 14 bases outside the gene matches. CDR3 residues: CASSLTTGTGPYYEQYF. CDR3 coding DNA: TGTGCCAGCTCACTAACTACCGGGACAGGGCCTTATTACGAGCAGTACTTC.

The V gene is TRBV27, the J gene TRBJ2-1; 9 bases agree with TRBD2. V lost 5 bases and J lost 0; bases outside the gene matches: 17. This CDR3 region has 20 residues. Germline V CDR1 and CDR2: MNHEY, SMNVEV (reference sequence). The CDR3 DNA reads as TGTGCCAGCAGTCCGACCGGGACTAGCTATACCCCGAGCTCCTACAATGAGCAGTTCTTC. Encoded protein: CASSPTGTSYTPSSYNEQFF.

The sample holds a few counts of this clone. CDR3 sequence reads: CASRPPPGGDTYEQYF. CDR3 sequence (DNA): TGTGCCAGCAGACCCCCCCCAGGGGGCGACACCTACGAGCAGTACTTC. The chain combines TRBV28 with TRBJ2-7; 8 bases map to TRBD1. Germline V gene data show CDR1 as MDHEN and CDR2 as SYDVKM. The J segment lost 2 bases and the V segment lost 6 bases, leaving 12 bases of the junction unmatched. This CDR3 is 16 amino acids long. The full variable domain, with the rest looked up from reference TRBV28 and TRBJ2-7, is DVKVTQSSRYLVKRTGEKVFLECVQDMDHENMFWYRQDPGLGLRLIYFSYDVKMKEKGDIPEGYSVSREKKERFSLILESASTNQTSMYLCASRPPPGGDTYEQYFGPGTRLTVT.

The chain uses TRBV28 and TRBJ2-7; 8 bases line up with TRBD1. Trimming removed 3 bases from V and 2 bases from J; junction bases left unmatched: 9. CDR3 length equals 16 residues. The V gene's germline CDR1 is MDHEN and CDR2 SYDVKM. CDR3 in amino acids: CASSLGIQGVAYEQYF. CDR3 in DNA: TGTGCCAGCAGTTTGGGAATACAGGGGGTCGCCTACGAGCAGTACTTC. The full variable domain, rest sourced from reference TRBV28 and TRBJ2-7, is DVKVTQSSRYLVKRTGEKVFLECVQDMDHENMFWYRQDPGLGLRLIYFSYDVKMKEKGDIPEGYSVSREKKERFSLILESASTNQTSMYLCASSLGIQGVAYEQYFGPGTRLTVT.

The chain employs TRBV10-3 and TRBJ2-1, with D possibly being TRBD1 (6 bases). Trimming removed 4 bases from V and 7 bases from J, with 17 bases in between. Germline CDR1 and CDR2: ENHRY and SYGVKD. The CDR3 length is 15 residues. The CDR3 reads CAISVTGSTVNEQFF. Here the CDR3 DNA reads TGTGCCATCAGTGTAACAGGGTCGACCGTAAATGAGCAGTTCTTC.

This rearrangement joins TRBV25-1 to TRBJ2-3, with 10 bases aligning to TRBD2. V lost 1 base to trimming and J lost 5 bases; unmatched junction nucleotides: 6. Germline loops: CDR1 MGHDK, CDR2 SYGVNS. The CDR3 loop spans 16 amino acids. This CDR3 reads CASSEFGASGGDTQYF. The CDR3 DNA follows: TGTGCCAGCAGTGAATTTGGGGCTAGCGGGGGAGATACGCAGTATTTT.

J is TRBJ2-7 and V is TRBV7-9; D is unresolved. V lost 3 bases and J 2 bases, leaving 11 bases between the germline ends. Germline V gene lookup returns CDR1 SEHNR and CDR2 FQNEAQ (reference sequence). CDR3 size: 14 residues. This chain's CDR3 is CASSFLRSTYEQYF. For the CDR3, the DNA is TGTGCCAGCAGCTTTCTTCGGAGCACCTACGAGCAGTACTTC.

This clone was recorded once. The V gene is TRBV10-3, the J gene TRBJ1-1; TRBD1 is a possible D gene (5 bases). The CDR3 runs 13 residues. Trimming shortened V by 7 bases and J by 1 base, and 10 bases separated the two germline ends. Germline assignment: CDR1 ENHRY and CDR2 SYGVKD. CDR3 amino acids: CAINRQPNTEAFF. DNA for the CDR3: TGTGCCATCAATCGACAGCCGAACACTGAAGCTTTCTTT.

V gene TRBV6-4 combines with J gene TRBJ2-1; a weak D match, TRBD2 (5 bases). The CDR3 is 15 residues long. Per germline, CDR1 MRHNA and CDR2 SNTAGT. V lost 2 bases and J lost 4, with 12 bases in between. CDR3 sequence reads: CASSDTRSNYNEQFF. Here the CDR3 DNA reads TGTGCCAGCAGTGACACTAGGTCCAATTACAATGAGCAGTTCTTC.

The V and J genes are TRBV6-5 and TRBJ1-2; 9 nucleotides agree with TRBD1. V lost 10 bases to trimming and J lost 4 bases; unmatched junction nucleotides: 1. This CDR3 has 11 amino acids. Germline-derived CDR1 and CDR2 are MNHEY and SVGAGI. CDR3 sequence reads: CATGQGYGYTF. Here the CDR3 DNA reads TGTGCCACGGGACAGGGCTATGGCTACACCTTC.

The rearrangement links TRBV5-1 to TRBJ2-7, with 7 bases fitting TRBD1. V shed 6 bases, J shed 0 bases, and the junction held 6 bases outside the gene matches. The length of the CDR3 is 14 residues. Germline V gene lookup returns CDR1 SGHRS and CDR2 YFSETQ. CDR3 protein: CASKLTGSSYEQYF. The CDR3 nucleotides are TGCGCCAGCAAACTGACAGGGAGCTCCTACGAGCAGTACTTC.

The CDR3 protein is CASSLASGGSGFDTEAFF. As DNA, the CDR3 is TGTGCCAGCAGCTTAGCTTCAGGGGGTTCAGGTTTCGACACTGAAGCTTTCTTT. The rearrangement joins TRBV11-3 to TRBJ1-1; 7 nucleotides match TRBD1. Trimming at V came to 1 base and at J to 3 bases, leaving 14 bases not matched to a gene. Germline CDR1 and CDR2: SGHNT and YENEEA. CDR3 length equals 18 residues.

The chain employs TRBV28 and TRBJ2-7; weak D call: TRBD2 (5 bases). Germline V gives CDR1 MDHEN, CDR2 SYDVKM. V lost 10 bases, J lost 0 bases, and 10 bases lay in between. The length of the CDR3 is 12 residues. In DNA form, the CDR3 reads TGTGCCACCAACCGGGACTCCTACGAGCAGTACTTC. Its translation: CATNRDSYEQYF.

The V and J genes are TRBV12-1 and TRBJ1-5; the table's TRBD1 call for D was not verified on the DNA. TRBV12-1 corresponds to a pseudogene. The length of the CDR3 is 10 residues. This CDR3 is CAWGGQPQHF. CDR3 coding DNA: TGTGCCTGGGGCGGTCAGCCCCAGCATTTT.

This clone was counted a few times. CDR3 bases: TGTGCCAGCAGCTTGAACACCGGGGAGCTGTTTTTT. Translating it yields CASSLNTGELFF. The V and J genes are TRBV11-2 and TRBJ2-2; D is unclear. The V end lost 3 bases, the J end lost 1 base, and 0 bases lay between the germline ends. The CDR3 length is 12 residues. In germline, CDR1 is SGHAT, CDR2 FQNNGV.

In the case of this clone: The junction departs from the called germline gene at one end, perhaps through a read error. J is TRBJ2-7 and V is TRBV6-5; unclear D gene. The CDR3 sequence is 12 residues long. Germline CDR1 and CDR2: MNHEY and SVGAGI. The CDR3 loop reads CASSDSSYEQYF. Here the CDR3 DNA reads TGTGCCAGCAGTGACTCTTCCTACGAGCAGTACTTC.

This clone was seen a few times. This chain joins TRBV2 and TRBJ2-1; 8 positions match TRBD2. Losses at the gene ends were 7 bases for V and 4 bases for J; bases not matched to a gene: 12. This CDR3 contains 16 residues. The germline V gene encodes CDR1 SNHLY and CDR2 FYNNEI. CDR3 region: CASNLPRAGEYNEQFF. The CDR3 DNA reads as TGTGCCAGCAACCTCCCGAGAGCGGGAGAGTACAATGAGCAGTTCTTC.

In this sample, this clone turned up once. The chain employs TRBV28 and TRBJ1-5; D is ambiguous. Trimming pared 1 base from V and 5 bases from J, leaving 9 bases between. The germline V gene encodes CDR1 MDHEN and CDR2 SYDVKM. CDR3 size: 14 residues. The CDR3 loop is CASSLSQTHQPQHF. Here the CDR3 DNA reads TGTGCCAGCAGTTTATCACAGACACATCAGCCCCAGCATTTT.